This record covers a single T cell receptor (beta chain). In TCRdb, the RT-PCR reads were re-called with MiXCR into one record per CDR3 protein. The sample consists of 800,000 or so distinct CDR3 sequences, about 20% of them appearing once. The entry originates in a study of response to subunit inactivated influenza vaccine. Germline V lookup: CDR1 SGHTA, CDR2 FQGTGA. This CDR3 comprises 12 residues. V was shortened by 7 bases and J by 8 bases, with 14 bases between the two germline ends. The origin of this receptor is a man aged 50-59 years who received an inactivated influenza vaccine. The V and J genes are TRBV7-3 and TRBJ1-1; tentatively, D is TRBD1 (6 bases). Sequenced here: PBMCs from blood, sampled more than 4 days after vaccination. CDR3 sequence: CASNEAGTEAFF. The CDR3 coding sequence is TGTGCCAGCAACGAAGCCGGGACAGAAGCTTTCTTT. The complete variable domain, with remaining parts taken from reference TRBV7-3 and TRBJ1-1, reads GAGVSQTPSNKVTEKGKYVELRCDPISGHTALYWYRQSLGQGPEFLIYFQGTGAADDSGLPNDRFFAVRPEGSVSTLKIQRTERGDSAVYLCASNEAGTEAFFGQGTRLTVV.